What follows are 2 T cell receptor beta chains derived from one specimen sequenced in a study of neurological immune-mediated disorders (dated by TCRdb to the late 2010s). The method behind the library was 5' RACE. Sequencing used an Illumina HiSeq 2500. The public reads were quality trimmed at Q25 with fastp and then assembled into clones with MiXCR by TCRdb, keeping productive beta chains. Rows are unified per CDR3 protein, each entry keeping the most common DNA and genes. The sample profile shows about 120,000 distinct CDR3 sequences; about 3.2% of them were found once. About 1.2% of the sample goes to the ten largest clones. The sample was PBMCs. The source is a woman aged 25 to 39 with multiple sclerosis.

This clonotype was counted ten times or more. The rearrangement links TRBV3-1 to TRBJ2-3; a weak D match, TRBD2 (7 bases). CDR1 LGHDT and CDR2 YNNKEL come from the germline V gene (reference sequence). Trimming stripped 6 bases from V and 2 bases from J, with 12 bases between. The CDR3 contains 14 residues. For the CDR3, the DNA is TGTGCCAGCAGATCGCGGGGGCCCACAGATACGCAGTATTTT. This sequence encodes CASRSRGPTDTQYF.

This clonotype was found a few times. V is TRBV6-2 or TRBV6-3 and J is TRBJ2-7, with D perhaps matching TRBD1 (5 bases). Germline CDR1 MNHEY, CDR2 SVGEGT. CDR3 length: 13 amino acids. V lost 7 bases, J lost 3 bases, and 13 bases lay in between. The CDR3 nucleotides are TGTGCCAGCACCATATTCCAGGGCTACGAGCAGTACTTC. It specifies CASTIFQGYEQYF.